This T cell receptor beta chain was documented in a study of T cell repertoires in cytomegalovirus infection. Each CDR3 protein is one row after TCRdb ran MiXCR on the reads. The data show 200,000 or so distinct CDR3 sequences, with 35% to 40% seen just once and approximately 59% held by the top ten. As concerns this clonotype: Its antigen is undetermined.

This CDR3 region has 15 residues. V trimming: 4 bases; J trimming: 4 bases; junction bases outside the gene matches: 7. The rearrangement links TRBV12-3 or TRBV12-4 to TRBJ2-1; 7 nucleotides line up with TRBD1. The TCR sequence derives from a human donor in good health (CMV status not recorded). Some clones in this sample may be carry-over from other donors' samples. Sequenced material: CD8+ T cells from cultured PBMCs, taken from culture after CMV antigen stimulation. CDR3 in amino acids: CASSSGPGQYNEQFF. For the CDR3, the DNA is TGTGCCAGCAGTTCGGGGCCGGGACAGTACAATGAGCAGTTCTTC.